One and the same sample provided the 26 T cell receptor beta chains below, sequenced in a study of blood T cell repertoires in COVID-19. Sequenced by immunoSEQ multiplex PCR; TCRdb stores in-frame clones only, minus some. The repertoire consists of approximately 7,000 clones, with 88% occurring once and the leading ten covering roughly 23%. Sequenced: peripheral blood. Receptors originate from a human donor in a cohort sampled during active COVID-19.

This rearrangement joins TRBV5-1 to TRBJ2-1; D is perhaps TRBD2 (5 bases). The CDR3 extends over 15 amino acids. V was shortened by 4 bases and J by 0 bases, with 11 bases between the two germline ends. Germline CDR1 SGHRS, CDR2 YFSETQ. This CDR3 reads CASSPGESSYNEQFF. CDR3 nucleotides: TGCGCCAGCAGCCCTGGGGAGAGCTCCTACAATGAGCAGTTCTTC.

The V and J genes are TRBV19 and TRBJ2-1; 16 bases are a match to TRBD2. The CDR3 covers 17 residues. J gave up 0 bases and V 10 bases, and 6 bases lay outside the gene matches. Germline CDR1 reads LNHDA; CDR2 reads SQIVND (reference sequence). CDR3 in DNA: TGTGCCACCTCCGGGACTAGCGGGAGGGACTCCTACAATGAGCAGTTCTTC. It codes for CATSGTSGRDSYNEQFF. The entire variable domain, with the rest obtained from reference TRBV19 and TRBJ2-1, is as follows: DGGITQSPKYLFRKEGQNVTLSCEQNLNHDAMYWYRQDPGQGLRLIYYSQIVNDFQKGDIAEGYSVSREKKESFPLTVTSAQKNPTAFYLCATSGTSGRDSYNEQFFGPGTRLTVL.

The chain carries TRBV27 and TRBJ1-3, with D possibly TRBD1 on 6 matching bases. This CDR3 is 14 amino acids long. V was trimmed by 8 bases and J by 4 bases, leaving 15 bases between them. Germline V gene data show CDR1 as MNHEY and CDR2 as SMNVEV (reference sequence). CDR3 DNA: TGTGCCAGCTCCCTCAGGGGAACGGGAAACACCATATATTTT. Its translation is CASSLRGTGNTIYF.

The genes are TRBV5-1 and TRBJ2-7; D is uncertain. Germline CDR1 is SGHRS and CDR2 is YFSETQ. This CDR3 has 13 amino acids. Deletions cut 0 bases from V and 2 bases from J, with 6 bases between. The CDR3 nucleotides are TGCGCCAGCAGCTTGGGAGGAACCTACGAGCAGTACTTC. The encoded protein is CASSLGGTYEQYF. Drawing the rest from reference TRBV5-1 and TRBJ2-7, the complete variable domain is KAGVTQTPRYLIKTRGQQVTLSCSPISGHRSVSWYQQTPGQGLQFLFEYFSETQRNKGNFPGRFSGRQFSNSRSEMNVSTLELGDSALYLCASSLGGTYEQYFGPGTRLTVT.

This chain joins TRBV19 and TRBJ2-3; 8 bases are shared with TRBD1. CDR3 length: 14 amino acids. The V and J ends lost 6 bases and 3 bases, in that order; junction bases with no gene match: 5. Germline CDR1 reads LNHDA; CDR2 reads SQIVND (reference sequence). Here the CDR3 DNA reads TGTGCCAGTAGCCCCCGGACAGGGACAGATACGCAGTATTTT. Translated, it gives CASSPRTGTDTQYF.

The chain combines TRBV5-1 with TRBJ1-2; possible D gene TRBD1, 5 bases. Trimming shortened V by 2 bases and J by 1 base, and 15 bases separated the two germline ends. This CDR3 contains 16 residues. Germline CDR1 and CDR2: SGHRS and YFSETQ. As DNA, the CDR3 is TGCGCCAGCAGCTTTGGTGTGGGACTTATTAACTATGGCTACACCTTC. Its protein product is CASSFGVGLINYGYTF. Filled out from reference TRBV5-1 and TRBJ1-2, the complete variable domain reads KAGVTQTPRYLIKTRGQQVTLSCSPISGHRSVSWYQQTPGQGLQFLFEYFSETQRNKGNFPGRFSGRQFSNSRSEMNVSTLELGDSALYLCASSFGVGLINYGYTFGSGTRLTVV.

CDR3 sequence: CASSLGRGLGEQYF. In DNA, the CDR3 is TGTGCCAGCAGTTTGGGCAGGGGGCTAGGGGAGCAGTACTTC. This chain joins TRBV6-5 and TRBJ2-7; 8 nucleotides line up with TRBD1. This CDR3 comprises 14 residues. Per the germline V gene, CDR1 is MNHEY and CDR2 is SVGAGI. The V and J ends lost 4 bases and 7 bases, in that order; junction bases with no gene match: 9.

V is TRBV7-9 and J is TRBJ2-1; 9 bases align to TRBD1. The CDR3 contains 15 residues. With V trimmed by 3 bases and J by 6 bases, 6 bases remained unmatched. The germline gives CDR1 SEHNR, CDR2 FQNEAQ (reference sequence). The CDR3 DNA follows: TGTGCCAGCAGCTTCGGACAGGGGTGGCTCAATGAGCAGTTCTTC. Its protein product is CASSFGQGWLNEQFF. The full variable domain, with the rest looked up from reference TRBV7-9 and TRBJ2-1, is DTGVSQNPRHKITKRGQNVTFRCDPISEHNRLYWYRQTLGQGPEFLTYFQNEAQLEKSRLLSDRFSAERPKGSFSTLEIQRTEQGDSAMYLCASSFGQGWLNEQFFGPGTRLTVL.

The V gene is TRBV5-1, the J gene TRBJ2-7, with 7 bases matching TRBD1. The ends lost 1 base at V and 2 bases at J; junction bases unmatched: 3. CDR1 is SGHRS and CDR2 is YFSETQ in the germline V gene. This CDR3 region has 14 residues. In DNA form, the CDR3 reads TGCGCCAGCAGCTTGAGGGACAGTCCCTACGAGCAGTACTTC. This encodes CASSLRDSPYEQYF.

The V and J genes are TRBV18 and TRBJ2-1; 10 nucleotides match TRBD2. Trimming cost V 0 bases and J 10 bases; bases outside gene matches: 6. Looked up from germline, CDR1 is KGHSH and CDR2 is LQKENI. This CDR3 comprises 15 residues. The CDR3 loop reads CASSPPLAGAAEQFF. In DNA, the CDR3 is TGTGCCAGCTCACCACCGCTAGCGGGAGCGGCGGAGCAGTTCTTC.

V usage is TRBV12-3 or TRBV12-4 and J usage is TRBJ1-2; D is uncertain. Trimming removed 1 base from V and 7 bases from J, with 4 bases in between. The CDR3 has 11 residues. CDR3 DNA: TGTGCCAGCAGTTTAGGGGCTGGCTACACCTTC. This sequence encodes CASSLGAGYTF.

The J gene is TRBJ1-1, the V gene TRBV29-1, with D hard to call. Germline V gene lookup returns CDR1 SQVTM and CDR2 ANQGSEA. The CDR3 runs 11 residues. V was pared by 5 bases and J by 1 base, with 5 bases between. Written as DNA, the CDR3 is TGCAGCGTTCACAGGAACACTGAAGCTTTCTTT. Translation gives CSVHRNTEAFF.

The J gene is TRBJ1-3, the V gene TRBV5-8; D not resolved. CDR1 and CDR2 (germline): SGHTS, YDEGEE. The V end was cut by 4 bases, the J end by 0 bases, with 8 bases between. The CDR3 sequence is 14 residues long. The CDR3 sequence: CASSPLSSGNTIYF. DNA of the CDR3: TGTGCCAGCAGCCCCCTGAGCTCTGGAAACACCATATATTTT. Drawing the rest from reference TRBV5-8 and TRBJ1-3, the complete variable domain is EAGVTQSPTHLIKTRGQQATLRCSPISGHTSVYWYQQALGLGLQFLLWYDEGEERNRGNFPPRFSGRQFPNYSSELNVNALELEDSALYLCASSPLSSGNTIYFGEGSWLTVV.

The chain combines TRBV5-6 with TRBJ2-5; D perhaps matches TRBD2 (6 bases). The CDR3 is 14 amino acids. V was cut by 0 bases and J by 5 bases, with 11 bases left in between. CDR1 is SGHDT, CDR2 YYEEEE, per germline. In nucleotides, the CDR3 is TGTGCCAGCAGCTTGGGTTCGGCGGGGGAGACCCAGTACTTC. Its translation: CASSLGSAGETQYF.

In its sample, this clone was seen a few times. The chain links TRBV7-2 to TRBJ2-5; TRBD1 matches at 7 bases. The CDR3 loop spans 15 amino acids. With V trimmed by 3 bases and J by 4 bases, 8 bases remained unmatched. Germline V CDR1 and CDR2: SGHTA, FQGNSA. CDR3 DNA: TGTGCCAGCAGCTTTGGGGACGCAGGGGGAGAGACCCAGTACTTC. Its protein is CASSFGDAGGETQYF.

The CDR3 DNA follows: TGTGCCAGCAGCGTAGAGGACAGGGGTTCTGGCTACACCTTC. It specifies CASSVEDRGSGYTF. The genes are TRBV9 and TRBJ1-2; 9 bases fit TRBD1. V shed 0 bases, J shed 7 bases, and the junction held 4 bases outside the gene matches. The CDR3 runs 14 residues. CDR1 and CDR2 from the germline V gene are SGDLS and YYNGEE.

This clone was recorded only once. This chain uses TRBV5-6 with TRBJ2-1; 8 nucleotides match TRBD2. With V trimmed by 0 bases and J by 13 bases, 6 bases remained unmatched. In germline, CDR1 is SGHDT, CDR2 YYEEEE. The CDR3 has 13 residues. The DNA of the CDR3 is TGTGCCAGCAGCTTGGTCGCGCGGGAGGCACAGTTCTTC. Translation gives CASSLVAREAQFF.

This sequence joins TRBV5-1 and TRBJ2-1; D is unresolved. Germline lookup yields CDR1 SGHRS and CDR2 YFSETQ. The CDR3 totals 13 residues. Trimming removed 0 bases from V and 6 bases from J, with 7 bases in between. The CDR3 loop is CASSLGAVNEQFF. DNA for the CDR3: TGCGCCAGCAGCTTGGGAGCTGTCAATGAGCAGTTCTTC.

The chain has TRBV18 and TRBJ2-1; D call uncertain. The CDR3 consists of 14 residues. Trimming pared 3 bases from V and 4 bases from J, leaving 10 bases between. The V gene's germline CDR1 is KGHSH and CDR2 LQKENI. This chain's CDR3 is CASSPLTSYNEQFF. The CDR3 DNA follows: TGTGCCAGCTCACCCTTGACTTCTTACAATGAGCAGTTCTTC.

The chain is built from TRBV7-2 and TRBJ2-7; TRBD2 aligns across 7 bases. From germline, CDR1 is SGHTA and CDR2 FQGNSA. The CDR3 sequence is 15 residues long. The ends lost 2 bases at V and 4 bases at J; junction bases unmatched: 8. CDR3 amino acids: CASSLTGGGAYEQYF. The CDR3 DNA follows: TGTGCCAGCAGCTTAACGGGAGGAGGGGCTTACGAGCAGTACTTC.

V and J are TRBV4-2 and TRBJ2-7; TRBD1 matches 11 bases. The length of the CDR3 is 14 residues. V was pared by 1 base and J by 7 bases, with 3 bases of the junction left unmatched. The germline V gene has CDR1 LGHNA and CDR2 YNFKEQ. DNA for the CDR3: TGTGCCAGCAGCCAAGGGGACAGGGGGTGGGAGCAGTACTTC. This sequence encodes CASSQGDRGWEQYF.

The rearrangement uses TRBV18 and TRBJ2-7, with D tentatively TRBD1 (5 bases). Germline assignment: CDR1 KGHSH and CDR2 LQKENI. The CDR3 has 15 amino acids. V was trimmed by 3 bases and J by 0 bases, leaving 12 bases between them. The CDR3 coding sequence is TGTGCCAGCTCACCGGCAGGGTTGGGCTCCTACGAGCAGTACTTC. Translation: CASSPAGLGSYEQYF.

V gene TRBV19 combines with J gene TRBJ2-7, with D possibly being TRBD1 (6 bases). The CDR3 consists of 12 residues. V lost 10 bases and J 2 bases, leaving 12 bases between the germline ends. Germline CDR1 LNHDA, CDR2 SQIVND (reference sequence). The CDR3 loop reads CATMDRTYEQYF. The CDR3 DNA is TGTGCCACCATGGACAGAACCTACGAGCAGTACTTC.

This clone was picked up a small number of times. The genes are TRBV7-9 and TRBJ1-5; no clear D gene. V lost 0 bases, J lost 6 bases, and 9 bases lay in between. The CDR3 sequence is 14 residues long. Germline lookup yields CDR1 SEHNR and CDR2 FQNEAQ (reference sequence). CDR3 sequence: CASSLAIAGQPQHF. The CDR3 DNA follows: TGTGCCAGCAGCTTAGCGATCGCGGGTCAGCCCCAGCATTTT.

V usage is TRBV5-1 and J usage is TRBJ2-5; TRBD1 aligns across 7 bases. CDR1 SGHRS and CDR2 YFSETQ come from the germline V gene. Unmatched junction bases numbered 3, after V lost 1 base and J lost 0 bases. The CDR3 sequence is 15 residues long. CDR3: CASSLNRGDQETQYF. DNA for the CDR3: TGCGCCAGCAGCTTGAACAGGGGCGACCAAGAGACCCAGTACTTC.

The chain has TRBV2 and TRBJ1-2; TRBD1 matches 8 bases. Germline V CDR1 and CDR2: SNHLY, FYNNEI. The CDR3 loop spans 13 amino acids. Unmatched junction bases numbered 8, after V lost 7 bases and J lost 7 bases. CDR3 coding DNA: TGTGCCAGCACCCCGGTCAGGGGGCCTGGCTACACCTTC. Protein product: CASTPVRGPGYTF.